This T cell receptor beta chain was identified in a study of identical twins. Healthy Caucasians made up all donors. Points from the study as a whole: Fewer insertions were carried by abundant cord blood beta clonotypes, but none was seen in memory repertoires. Zero-insertion analyses might be partly confounded by invariant T cells like MAIT and iNKT. Out-of-frame alpha sequences common to twins exhibited a surplus of low generation probability.

TCRdb re-analysed the 5' RACE reads in MiXCR, keeping a single row per CDR3 protein. The sample holds 240,000 or so distinct CDR3 sequences, about 13% seen once. CDR3 length equals 16 residues. Deletions cut 5 bases from V and 6 bases from J, with 20 bases between. Germline V gene data show CDR1 as SEHNR and CDR2 as FQNEAQ (reference sequence). Of note for this clonotype: What it binds is not known.

Another study also made use of these data, one on yellow fever vaccine responses in identical twins.

Sequenced input: memory (CD45RO+) T cells sorted from blood. This sequence originates from a woman aged 18 to 35 in good health. The chain is built from TRBV7-9 and TRBJ2-1; D is perhaps TRBD2 (6 bases). CDR3 bases: TGTGCCAGCAGCCGCTTAGCGGCCGGGGATCGCAATGAGCAGTTCTTC. Translation: CASSRLAAGDRNEQFF.